The sample holds many counts of the clone carrying this TCR beta chain. Via MiXCR, TCRdb re-called the 5' RACE reads, giving one row per CDR3 protein. The data hold tens of thousands of distinct CDR3 sequences, with approximately 2.4% observed a single time. The data originate from a study of neurological immune-mediated disorders. Germline V lookup: CDR1 KGHDR, CDR2 SFDVKD. The CDR3 totals 12 residues. V was pared by 7 bases and J by 0 bases, with 5 bases between. The V and J genes are TRBV24-1 and TRBJ1-1, with D unresolved. Material: PBMCs. This sequence originates from a young woman with multiple sclerosis. This CDR3 reads CATRGMNTEAFF. Written as DNA, the CDR3 is TGTGCCACCAGGGGAATGAACACTGAAGCTTTCTTT.